The sequence of this T cell receptor (beta chain) was determined in a study of cytomegalovirus exposure and HLA in healthy donors. Study results and limitations: Near-uniform donor sequencing depth was presumed by presence/absence analyses.

J lost 4 bases, V lost 6 bases, and 8 bases had no gene match. CDR3 size: 13 residues. Germline V gene data show CDR1 as SQVTM and CDR2 as ANQGSEA. PCR primers comprised 60 Vbeta and 13 Jbeta primers. Repertoires were generated with immunoSEQ multiplex PCR, while TCRdb's copy carries only in-frame clones and drops some. The profile shows about 140,000 clones, approximately 82% of them singletons. Concerning this clone: The target antigen is unknown.

The chain combines TRBV29-1 with TRBJ2-5, with 7 positions matching TRBD2. Sequencing was done on a sample of PBMCs. The receptor comes from a man aged 25 to 40 in good health and CMV-seropositive. The CDR3 sequence: CSVRREFRETQYF. The CDR3 region has the DNA TGCAGCGTACGGCGGGAGTTTCGAGAGACCCAGTACTTC.